The sequence of this TCR beta chain was determined in a study of CD8+CD57+ T cells in acquired aplastic anemia. The CDR3 is made up of 16 amino acids. V trimming: 5 bases; J trimming: 3 bases; junction bases outside the gene matches: 11. Genomic DNA templated the TCR beta VDJ and CDR3 profiling. TCRdb independently ran MiXCR on the reads; one entry per CDR3 protein. In the table there are about 170,000 distinct CDR3 sequences, 45% to 55% of which are singletons. It was patients with CD8+CD57+ cell expansion by flow cytometry who were chosen for sequencing. Sequenced input: sorted CD4+, CD8+, or CD8+CD57+ T cells (not recorded which) from PBMCs. This TCR was sampled from a human donor with aplastic anemia. The gene calls are TRBV12-3 or TRBV12-4 and TRBJ2-5; 8 bases align to TRBD1. CDR3 coding DNA: TGTGCCAGCAGTCCCCGCAGGGGACAGGAAGAAGAGACCCAGTACTTC. Its protein is CASSPRRGQEEETQYF.